What follows are 10 T cell receptor beta chains derived from one specimen sequenced in a study of blood T cell repertoires in COVID-19. Produced via immunoSEQ multiplex PCR; TCRdb's table is partial and in-frame only. This table has about 480,000 clones, approximately 90% appearing once. Sequencing used PBMCs or T cells enriched from blood (not recorded which). Receptors were obtained from a woman aged 40 to 50 who had recovered from COVID-19.

The count of this clone is one. This chain uses TRBV12-5 with TRBJ1-1; 7 bases match TRBD1. The V segment lost 0 bases and the J segment 6 bases; nucleotides outside the gene matches: 13. Germline V gene lookup returns CDR1 LGHNT and CDR2 FRNRAP. There are 17 residues in the CDR3. The CDR3 loop reads CASGLVTSGGGFAEAFF. In DNA form, the CDR3 reads TGTGCTAGTGGTTTGGTGACTTCCGGAGGGGGCTTCGCTGAAGCTTTCTTT.

The chain is built from TRBV18 and TRBJ1-3; 10 nucleotides line up with TRBD1. This CDR3 has 16 amino acids. From germline, CDR1 is KGHSH and CDR2 LQKENI. Trimming removed 2 bases from V and 0 bases from J; junction bases left unmatched: 1. The CDR3: CASSPWTGGSGNTIYF. Here the CDR3 DNA reads TGTGCCAGCTCACCATGGACAGGGGGCTCTGGAAACACCATATATTTT.

The CDR3 region is CASSEQTGTFQETQYF. CDR3 bases: TGTGCCAGCAGTGAACAGACCGGGACATTTCAAGAGACCCAGTACTTC. This chain connects TRBV25-1 to TRBJ2-5, with D maybe TRBD1 (6 bases). There are 16 residues in the CDR3. Between the trimmed V and J ends, which lost 2 bases and 2 bases, there was a span of 15 bases. Germline V gives CDR1 MGHDK, CDR2 SYGVNS.

The table lists this clone with a count of one. V usage is TRBV7-2 and J usage is TRBJ2-1, with D unresolved. The germline V gene encodes CDR1 SGHTA and CDR2 FQGNSA. Trimming pared 5 bases from V and 5 bases from J, leaving 13 bases between. The CDR3 is 14 amino acids. Here the CDR3 reads CASSPRRRHNEQFF. CDR3 DNA: TGTGCCAGCAGCCCTAGGCGGCGGCACAATGAGCAGTTCTTC.

Only one count was recorded for this clone. The CDR3: CASSSPLAGGSYEQYF. CDR3 nucleotides: TGCGCCAGCAGCTCCCCTCTAGCGGGCGGCTCCTACGAGCAGTACTTC. The chain links TRBV5-1 to TRBJ2-7, with TRBD2 matching over 8 bases. The CDR3 covers 16 residues. V trimming: 3 bases; J trimming: 0 bases; junction bases outside the gene matches: 8. The germline gives CDR1 SGHRS, CDR2 YFSETQ.

The chain uses TRBV5-1 and TRBJ2-3; D not certain. The ends were cut back, 6 bases at V and 2 bases at J, with 13 bases in the middle. This CDR3 comprises 14 residues. Germline CDR1 is SGHRS and CDR2 is YFSETQ. DNA of the CDR3: TGCGCCAGCACTTACAGTGCCCTCACAGATACGCAGTATTTT. This codes for CASTYSALTDTQYF.

The chain links TRBV23-1 to TRBJ1-5, with 7 nucleotides matching TRBD1. TRBV23-1 is classed as an ORF, of uncertain function. Germline trimming cut 0 bases from V and 0 bases from J; bases unmatched to any gene: 5. The CDR3 has 17 amino acids. The CDR3 sequence is CASSQSGDSYSNQPQHF. CDR3 sequence (DNA): TGCGCCAGCAGTCAATCCGGGGACAGCTATAGCAATCAGCCCCAGCATTTT.

This rearrangement joins TRBV9 to TRBJ1-2; D is uncertain. V lost 1 base and J 4 bases, leaving 8 bases between the germline ends. Per germline, CDR1 SGDLS and CDR2 YYNGEE. This CDR3 region has 13 residues. This CDR3 is CASSVMDFYGYTF. Here the CDR3 DNA reads TGTGCCAGCAGCGTAATGGACTTCTATGGCTACACCTTC.

This chain joins TRBV19 and TRBJ1-5; D gene ambiguous. The CDR3 spans 15 residues. Trimming pared 7 bases from V and 1 base from J, leaving 14 bases between. CDR1 and CDR2 (germline): LNHDA, SQIVND (reference sequence). The CDR3 sequence is CASTSPDKSNQPQHF. CDR3 DNA: TGTGCCAGTACCTCCCCAGACAAAAGCAATCAGCCCCAGCATTTT.

The V and J genes are TRBV3-1 (or the pseudogene TRBV3-2) and TRBJ1-2; D perhaps matches TRBD1 (6 bases). The CDR3 has 13 amino acids. V was cut by 3 bases and J by 2 bases, with 7 bases left in between. Germline V gives CDR1 LGHDT, CDR2 YNNKEL (reference sequence). The CDR3 DNA reads TGTGCCAGCAGCCATACAGGGAACTATGGCTACACCTTC. It yields the protein CASSHTGNYGYTF.